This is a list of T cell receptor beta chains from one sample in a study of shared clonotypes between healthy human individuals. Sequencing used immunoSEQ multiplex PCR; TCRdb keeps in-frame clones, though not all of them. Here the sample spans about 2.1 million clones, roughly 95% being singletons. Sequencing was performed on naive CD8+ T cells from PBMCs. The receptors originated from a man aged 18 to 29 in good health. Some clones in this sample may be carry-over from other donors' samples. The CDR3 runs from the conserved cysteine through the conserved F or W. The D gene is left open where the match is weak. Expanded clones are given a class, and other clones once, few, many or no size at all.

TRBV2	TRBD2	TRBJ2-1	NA	CASSEAGLAGVGEQFF	TGTGCCAGCAGTGAAGCGGGACTAGCGGGAGTCGGGGAGCAGTTCTTC
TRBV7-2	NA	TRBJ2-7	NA	CASRAGHSYEQYF	TGTGCCAGCAGAGCCGGACATTCCTACGAGCAGTACTTC
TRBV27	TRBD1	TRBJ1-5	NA	CASSLRGQNQPQHF	TGTGCCAGCAGTTTAAGGGGACAGAATCAGCCCCAGCATTTT
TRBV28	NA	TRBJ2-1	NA	CASSLRRLEQFF	TGTGCCAGCAGTTTACGACGGCTTGAGCAGTTCTTC
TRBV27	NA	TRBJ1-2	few	CASSLSSHYGYTF	TGTGCCAGCAGTTTATCGTCGCATTATGGCTACACCTTC
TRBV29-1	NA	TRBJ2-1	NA	CSEKRTGNEQFF	TGCAGCGAGAAACGCACGGGCAATGAGCAGTTCTTC
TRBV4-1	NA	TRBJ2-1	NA	CASSQVRGTIGGDEQFF	TGCGCCAGCAGCCAAGTCAGAGGGACCATCGGGGGCGATGAGCAGTTCTTC
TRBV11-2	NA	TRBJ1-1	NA	CASSPRGRNTEAFF	TGTGCCAGCAGCCCGAGGGGCAGGAACACTGAAGCTTTCTTT
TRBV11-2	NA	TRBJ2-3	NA	CASSLGGAQQYF	TGTGCCAGCAGCTTAGGGGGGGCTCAGCAGTATTTT
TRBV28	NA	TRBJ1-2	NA	CASSSPGAGGYTF	TGTGCCAGCAGTTCCCCAGGGGCTGGTGGCTACACCTTC
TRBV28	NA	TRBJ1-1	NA	CASSLLVLGVNTEAFF	TGTGCCAGCAGTTTATTGGTCCTGGGGGTGAACACTGAAGCTTTCTTT
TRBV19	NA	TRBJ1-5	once	CASSRAPTGVGNQPQHF	TGTGCCAGTAGTAGAGCCCCAACGGGGGTCGGCAATCAGCCCCAGCATTTT
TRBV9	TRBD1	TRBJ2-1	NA	CASSPPRGGQGFPEQFF	TGTGCCAGCAGCCCTCCCCGTGGGGGACAGGGCTTTCCTGAGCAGTTCTTC
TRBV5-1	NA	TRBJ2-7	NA	CASSFGTYEQYF	TGCGCCAGCAGCTTCGGGACCTACGAGCAGTACTTC
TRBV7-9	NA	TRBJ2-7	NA	CASSGTGTYEQYF	TGTGCCAGCAGCGGCACAGGGACCTACGAGCAGTACTTC
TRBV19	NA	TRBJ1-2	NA	CASTRGSYYGYTF	TGTGCCTCCACGAGGGGGAGTTACTATGGCTACACCTTC
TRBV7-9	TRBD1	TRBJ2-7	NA	CASSARTGGNEQYF	TGTGCCAGCAGCGCCCGGACAGGGGGCAACGAGCAGTACTTC
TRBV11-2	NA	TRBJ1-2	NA	CASSLDGRANYGYTF	TGTGCCAGCAGCTTAGATGGGAGAGCTAACTATGGCTACACCTTC
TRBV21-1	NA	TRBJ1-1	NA	CASSKYSGSWTGVTEAFF	TGTGCCAGCAGCAAATATAGCGGGTCCTGGACAGGGGTGACTGAAGCTTTCTTT
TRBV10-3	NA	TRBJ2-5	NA	CAISDEGQETQYF	TGTGCCATCAGTGATGAGGGTCAAGAGACCCAGTACTTC
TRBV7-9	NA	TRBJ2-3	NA	CASSLGLAVKTDTQYF	TGTGCCAGCAGCTTAGGTTTAGCCGTTAAGACAGATACGCAGTATTTT
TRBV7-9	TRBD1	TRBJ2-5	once	CASSQDRGETQYF	TGTGCCAGCAGTCAGGACAGGGGGGAGACCCAGTACTTC
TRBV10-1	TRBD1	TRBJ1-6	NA	CASSEAGQGEDSPLHF	TGCGCCAGCAGTGAGGCGGGACAGGGAGAAGATTCACCCCTCCACTTT
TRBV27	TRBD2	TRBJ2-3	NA	CASSSRLAGGVDTQYF	TGTGCCAGCAGTTCCCGACTAGCGGGAGGGGTAGATACGCAGTATTTT
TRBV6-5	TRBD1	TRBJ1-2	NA	CASSLQTGRNYGYTF	TGTGCCAGCAGTCTTCAGACAGGGAGGAACTATGGCTACACCTTC
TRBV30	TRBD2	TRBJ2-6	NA	CAWSPSAGRSGANVLTF	TGTGCCTGGAGCCCATCAGCGGGACGATCAGGGGCCAACGTCCTGACTTTC
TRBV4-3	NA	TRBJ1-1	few	CASSLGTGYNTEAFF	TGCGCCAGCAGCCTCGGCACCGGGTACAACACTGAAGCTTTCTTT
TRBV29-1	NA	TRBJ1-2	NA	CSVGAVGVSNYGYTF	TGCAGCGTCGGGGCGGTGGGGGTCTCCAACTATGGCTACACCTTC
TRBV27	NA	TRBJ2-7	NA	CASSFGQTYEQYF	TGTGCCAGCAGTTTTGGCCAAACCTACGAGCAGTACTTC
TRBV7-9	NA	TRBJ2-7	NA	CASSFRPQLAAKFSYEQYF	TGTGCCAGCAGCTTTCGTCCTCAATTAGCGGCAAAATTCTCCTACGAGCAGTACTTC
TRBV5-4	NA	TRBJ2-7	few	CAEVLGNEQYF	TGTGCCGAGGTCCTGGGAAACGAGCAGTACTTC
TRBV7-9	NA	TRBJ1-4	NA	CASSLNNEKLFF	TGCGCCAGCAGCCTGAATAATGAAAAACTGTTTTTT
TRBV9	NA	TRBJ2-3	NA	CASNQDLADTDTQYF	TGTGCCAGCAACCAAGACTTAGCGGACACAGATACGCAGTATTTT
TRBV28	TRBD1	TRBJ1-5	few	CASSPLTGEFLGNQPQHF	TGTGCCAGCAGCCCCTTAACAGGGGAGTTTTTGGGCAATCAGCCCCAGCATTTT
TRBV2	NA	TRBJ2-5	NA	CASSEPLRGETQYF	TGTGCCAGCAGTGAACCTCTTAGGGGGGAGACCCAGTACTTC
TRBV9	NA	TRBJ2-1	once	CASSVQRKPNEQFF	TGTGCCAGCAGCGTACAGCGAAAGCCCAATGAGCAGTTCTTC
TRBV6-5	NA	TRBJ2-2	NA	CASSYLGSNTGELFF	TGTGCCAGCAGTTACCTCGGATCGAACACCGGGGAGCTGTTTTTT
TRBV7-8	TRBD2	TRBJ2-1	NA	CASSWAPGTSGNGYNEQFF	TGTGCCAGCAGCTGGGCCCCCGGGACTAGCGGGAATGGGTACAATGAGCAGTTCTTC
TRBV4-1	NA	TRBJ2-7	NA	CASSQVVRLSSYEQYF	TGCGCCAGCAGCCAAGTTGTCAGGCTGAGCTCCTACGAGCAGTACTTC
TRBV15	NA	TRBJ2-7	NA	CATSRAPRVYEQYF	TGTGCCACCAGCAGAGCCCCCAGGGTCTACGAGCAGTACTTC
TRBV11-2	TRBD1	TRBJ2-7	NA	CASSNKVSLPPGGPYEQYF	TGTGCCAGCAGCAACAAAGTCTCCCTGCCCCCAGGGGGCCCCTACGAGCAGTACTTC